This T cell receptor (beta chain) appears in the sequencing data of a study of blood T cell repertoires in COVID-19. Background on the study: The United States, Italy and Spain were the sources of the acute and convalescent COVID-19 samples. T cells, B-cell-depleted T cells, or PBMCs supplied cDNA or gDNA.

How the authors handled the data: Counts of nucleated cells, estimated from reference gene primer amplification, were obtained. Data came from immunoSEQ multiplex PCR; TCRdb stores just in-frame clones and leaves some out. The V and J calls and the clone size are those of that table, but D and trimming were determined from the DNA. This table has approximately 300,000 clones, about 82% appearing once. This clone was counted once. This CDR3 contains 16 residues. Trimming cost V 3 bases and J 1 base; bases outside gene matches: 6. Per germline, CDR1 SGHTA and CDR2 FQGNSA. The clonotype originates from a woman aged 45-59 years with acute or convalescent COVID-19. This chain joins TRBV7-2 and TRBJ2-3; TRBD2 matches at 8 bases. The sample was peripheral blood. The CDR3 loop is CASSLVGTRGTDTQYF. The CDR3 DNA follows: TGTGCCAGCAGCTTGGTTGGGACTAGAGGCACAGATACGCAGTATTTT. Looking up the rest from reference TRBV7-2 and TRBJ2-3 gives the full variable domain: GAGVSQSPSNKVTEKGKDVELRCDPISGHTALYWYRQSLGQGLEFLIYFQGNSAPDKSGLPSDRFSAERTGGSVSTLTIQRTQQEDSAVYLCASSLVGTRGTDTQYFGPGTRLTVL.